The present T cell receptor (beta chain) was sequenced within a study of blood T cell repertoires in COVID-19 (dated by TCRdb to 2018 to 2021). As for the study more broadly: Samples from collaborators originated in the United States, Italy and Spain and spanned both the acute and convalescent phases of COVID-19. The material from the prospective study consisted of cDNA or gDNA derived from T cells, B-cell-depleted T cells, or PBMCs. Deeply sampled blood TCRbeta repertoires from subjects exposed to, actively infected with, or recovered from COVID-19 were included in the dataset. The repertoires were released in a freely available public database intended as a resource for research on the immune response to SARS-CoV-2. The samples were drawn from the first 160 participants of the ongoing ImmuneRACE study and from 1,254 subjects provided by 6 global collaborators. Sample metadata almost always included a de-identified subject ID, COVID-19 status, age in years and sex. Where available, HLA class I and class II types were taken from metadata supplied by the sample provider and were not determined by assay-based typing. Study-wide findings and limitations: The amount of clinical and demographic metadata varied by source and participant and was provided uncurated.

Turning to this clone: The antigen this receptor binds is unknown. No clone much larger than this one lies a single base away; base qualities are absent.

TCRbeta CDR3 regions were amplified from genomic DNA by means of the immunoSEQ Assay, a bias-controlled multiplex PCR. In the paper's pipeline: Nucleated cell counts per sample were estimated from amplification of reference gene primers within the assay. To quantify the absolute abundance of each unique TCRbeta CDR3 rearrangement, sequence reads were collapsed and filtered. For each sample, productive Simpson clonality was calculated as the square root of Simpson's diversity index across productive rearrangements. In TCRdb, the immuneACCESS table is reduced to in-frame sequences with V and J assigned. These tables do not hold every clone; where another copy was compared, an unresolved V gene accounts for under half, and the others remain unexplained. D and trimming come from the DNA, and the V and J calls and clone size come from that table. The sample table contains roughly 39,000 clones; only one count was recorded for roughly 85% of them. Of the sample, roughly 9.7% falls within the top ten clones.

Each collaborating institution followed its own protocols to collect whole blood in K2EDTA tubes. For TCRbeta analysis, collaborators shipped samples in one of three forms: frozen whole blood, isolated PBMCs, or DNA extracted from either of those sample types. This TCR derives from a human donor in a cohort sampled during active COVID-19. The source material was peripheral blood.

In nucleotides, the sequence is TGTGCCAGCGGCGAACGGGGGGGCCAGGATGGCTACACCTTC. It codes for CASGERGGQDGYTF. The rearrangement joined TRBV21-1 to TRBJ1-2. TRBV21-1 is an annotated pseudogene. The CDR3 covers 14 residues, taking in both the cysteine and the phenylalanine. Left in the record is the CDR3 DNA by itself, 42 bases read in frame from the first base.